Included here is one TCR beta chain sequence, with context. This clone showed up just a few times. No antigen is known for it. The record has no base qualities; no much larger clone is one base away. The data stem from a study of cytomegalovirus exposure and HLA in healthy donors (dated by TCRdb to 2017 to 2019). Context from the whole study: An earlier analysis of several hundred of the donors reported more than 250 Gb of sequence data and 117 million unique TCR beta sequences from about 179 million T cells. An early release that covered around 590 HLA-typed donors contained around 330 gigabases of sequencing data and roughly 84 million unique TCR sequences. The genetic ancestry cluster associated with self-reported Caucasian donors included 65% to 90% of the roughly 360 genotyped donors. The study aimed to test whether signatures of past pathogen exposure could be identified by cataloging public T cell receptors. The study profiled the T cell repertoires of 500 to 800 subjects by immunosequencing and related them to cytomegalovirus serostatus. Besides the first cohort of 500 to 700 subjects, a separate validation cohort made up of 120 different subjects was used. The study combined high-throughput TCR immunosequencing, statistical association of individual TCRs with disease status, and machine learning to predict cytomegalovirus infection status. To study patterns of TCR occurrence, a later analysis re-analyzed previously published TCR beta repertoires from 550 to 800 donors and added high-resolution HLA genotyping. The later analysis used no new phenotypic data to find candidate immune exposures, relying instead on TCR beta sequences and their occurrence across donors. In an earlier analysis of over 550 of the donors, high-throughput TCR beta sequencing was used to judge whether each TCR beta V gene segment behaved as functional or pseudogenic. Alongside the repertoire data, information on donor age, sex, ethnicity and CMV serostatus was compiled. A later genetic analysis took genome-wide SNP genotypes for about 65% of the roughly 670 donors and used that subset as a discovery cohort. All discovery cohort repertoires had been generated using a single sequencing platform. HLA typing included class I and class II loci at four-digit resolution. The number of typed donors differed by locus: roughly 620-640 for A, B, C, DRB1 and DQB1; some 500 for DQA1; 600 to 610 for DPA1; and about 450 for DPB1. Because of strong linkage in the cohort, four to six DR-DQ haplotypes were treated as single units for association and clustering. On average, about 200,000 unique TCR beta nucleotide sequences were sequenced per donor among 350 to 400 genotyped donors of the cohort, with approximately 18% of those sequences being non-productive. The paper's findings and limits, for the study overall: In a later genetic analysis, a missense DCLRE1C variant was associated with V-gene and J-gene trimming of TCR beta chains, and the association was replicated in an independent cohort. In vitro tests confirmed that a few of the cytomegalovirus-associated TCR beta chains recognize cytomegalovirus antigens. A later genetic analysis reported fewer N-insertions in productive TCRs among donors in an Asian-associated ancestry cluster than the approximately 670-donor mean. Correlated functional status among segregating V segments might be attributable to linkage disequilibrium, but an unknown experimental factor could not be ruled out. The study listed 150 to 200 TCR beta chains as associated with cytomegalovirus. Sequencing depth was assumed to be roughly uniform across donors in the presence/absence analyses, though that assumption may not hold. Most TCR sequences were observed very rarely across donors, whereas some public TCRs were present in many individuals. Some IMGT-functional V segments, including TRBV6-2 and TRBV6-3, could not be distinguished by the 87-base-pair reads and were therefore excluded. HLA typing was unavailable for some donors at each locus, so association tests used only the typed subset. According to the authors, the approach could potentially be generalized to other disease states and immunological phenotypes. According to a later analysis, TCR association rates differed among HLA loci, with DRB1 alleles showing the most associated TCRs and HLA-C alleles showing the fewest. Because counts were too low, about 18 rarely observed V segments, including chromosome 9 orphons, were excluded from the earlier analysis of about 500 of the donors. A group of highly shared sequence variants was considered likely to be a technical artifact of the sequencing pipeline. Most CMV-associated TCR beta chains appeared to be HLA-restricted in a later analysis, and the HLA associations seemed to be driven largely by CMV exposure. The only immune exposure information available for the cohort was CMV serostatus. Only TCR beta chains were sequenced in this cohort, and the absence of alpha or paired-chain data limited detectable features. In a later analysis, about 16,000 TCR beta sequences were associated with specific HLA alleles at a false discovery rate of 0.05. In a later analysis, HLA-associated TCR beta chains were found to be more clonally expanded and to have lower generation probabilities than equally common non-associated chains. A later analysis reported that several top co-occurrence clusters appeared linked to parvovirus B19, influenza, CMV and Epstein-Barr virus. When HLA alleles, especially DR and DQ, strongly co-occurred, attributing TCR associations to individual alleles was difficult. A further reported finding was that TCR beta sequences accurately predicted the HLA-A and HLA-B alleles for most subjects in the first cohort. In both the original and validation cohorts, the classifier was reported to diagnose cytomegalovirus status with high specificity and sensitivity. In an earlier analysis of under 600 of the donors, most TCR beta V segments were observed in productive rearrangements about 90% or about 30% of the time, broadly matching IMGT annotations.

The method was the immunoSEQ multiplex PCR assay. The multiplex PCR relied on a mix of 60 forward primers for TCR Vbeta segments and 13 reverse primers for TCR Jbeta segments. A multiplex PCR assay on genomic DNA amplified the CDR3 region of rearranged TCR beta genes. The Illumina HiSeq System was used to sequence the amplified TCR beta libraries as 87-base-pair reads. Concerning the study's data processing: A later analysis counted tens of millions of unique TCR beta chains across the 666 repertoires, and about 10 million of these chains were shared by at least two donors. Raw reads were error-corrected and collapsed into unique sequences by a nearest-neighbor algorithm in which closely related sequences were merged to remove PCR and sequencing errors. Alignment of CDR3 sequences to IMGT reference sequences was used to assign V, D and J gene segments. For a sequence to be retained, a match of at least six nucleotides was required to both a V gene segment and a J gene segment. A rearrangement counted as productive if the CDR3 had no stop codons and remained in frame with V and J, and every other rearrangement counted as non-productive. CDR3 was defined according to IMGT convention as the region running from the second conserved V-encoded cysteine to the conserved J-encoded phenylalanine. Sequences without an unambiguous match to a single V gene segment were excluded from the earlier analysis of 450 to 750 of the donors. An earlier analysis of just under 600 of the donors called V segments functional above 56.7% productive rearrangements and segregating when the between-donor standard deviation exceeded 5%. A statistical classification framework was developed to diagnose cytomegalovirus status using the catalog of TCR beta chain sequences. V and J gene assignment, in a later analysis, came from comparing TCR nucleotide sequences with IMGT/GENE-DB human TR gene sequences. The TCRdist pipeline was used in a later analysis to assign CDR3 sequences and most-parsimonious VDJ recombination scenarios. In a later analysis, every TCR beta chain was defined by the combination of its CDR3 amino acid sequence and its V-gene family, and reads without a unique V-gene family were dropped. In a later analysis, nearly 600 highly shared, low-generation-probability nucleotide sequences were removed to address suspected cross-contamination and a sequencing artifact. A later analysis calculated a clonal expansion index for each public chain from normalized within-repertoire ranks of inferred template counts. Generation probabilities in a later analysis came from a VDJ recombination model fitted to out-of-frame rearrangements, and those results were checked against IGoR. In a later analysis, hypergeometric tests were used to score TCR-TCR, TCR-HLA and TCR-CMV co-occurrence, with a repertoire-size bias correction applied to TCR pairs. A later analysis estimated false discovery rates by permuting HLA or CMV assignments 20 times. In a later analysis, co-occurring TCRs were grouped using DBSCAN, and TCRdist sequence similarity was added for clustering within HLA-allele-positive subsets. Repertoires with fewer than 30,000 or more than 120,000 public chains were left out of co-occurrence clustering, as were four to six repertoires with anomalous nucleotide sharing. As stored in TCRdb, this immuneACCESS dataset retains in-frame rearrangements with V and J assigned. A fraction of the clones does not appear; measured against another copy, unresolved V genes explain less than half of the discrepancy, and the remainder lacks a known reason. The DNA gave D and trimming, while V, J and clone size come from that table. The sample table shows 200,000 or so clones, and approximately 79% are seen once. The biggest ten clones account for roughly 6.3% of the sample.

Sequences SNHLY (CDR1) and FYNNEI (CDR2) are obtained from the germline V gene. The CDR3 measures 15 amino acids from cysteine to phenylalanine. The sequence is cut down to CDR3 DNA, 45 bases in frame from base 1. Between the V and J ends, shortened by 9 bases and 0 bases respectively, the junction contains 17 bases. The cohort consisted of 650 to 850 healthy bone marrow donors. All cohort members were sampled while nominally healthy, although unrecorded immune exposures were likely present. The donor was CMV seropositive and was included in the group of 250 to 300 seropositive cohort members. A peripheral blood sample was collected from each donor, and TCR beta sequencing was performed on peripheral blood mononuclear cells. Genomic DNA extraction from the blood cell samples was performed with the Qiagen DNeasy Blood Extraction Kit.

The sequence was collected from a man between 40 and 49 years old in good health and CMV-seropositive. The V and J genes are TRBV2 and TRBJ2-5; a tentative D match to TRBD2 spans 5 bases. Source material: PBMCs. The DNA sequence is TGTGCCAGTAGTAACGGACTGAATGACCAAGAGACCCAGTACTTC. Its coded protein is CASSNGLNDQETQYF.